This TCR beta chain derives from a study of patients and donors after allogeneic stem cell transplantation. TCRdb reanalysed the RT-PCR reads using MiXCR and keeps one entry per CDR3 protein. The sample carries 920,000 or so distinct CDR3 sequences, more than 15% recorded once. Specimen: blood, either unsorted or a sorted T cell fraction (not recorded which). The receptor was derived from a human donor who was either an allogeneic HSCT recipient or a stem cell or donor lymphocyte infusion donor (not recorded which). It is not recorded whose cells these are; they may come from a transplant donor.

The CDR3 is CASALTGRTEAFF. The CDR3 DNA sequence: TGTGCCAGCGCCTTAACAGGGAGAACTGAAGCTTTCTTT. The V and J genes are TRBV7-3 and TRBJ1-1, with TRBD1 as a possible D gene (6 bases). CDR1 is SGHTA and CDR2 is FQGTGA in the germline V gene. The CDR3 is 13 amino acids. The V end lost 8 bases, the J end lost 5 bases, and 15 bases lay between the germline ends.